The text below deals with one T cell receptor (beta chain). This clone occurred once. What this receptor recognizes is not known. One base away there is no much larger clone; base qualities are not given. Whole blood was collected in K2EDTA tubes by collaborating institutions according to the institutions' own protocols. For TCRbeta analysis, collaborators shipped samples as frozen whole blood, isolated PBMCs, or DNA extracted from either of those sample types. TCRbeta CDR3 regions were amplified from genomic DNA by means of the immunoSEQ Assay, a bias-controlled multiplex PCR. In the paper's pipeline: Within the assay, amplification of reference gene primers was used to estimate how many nucleated cells each sample contained. To quantify the absolute abundance of each unique TCRbeta CDR3 rearrangement, sequence reads were collapsed and filtered. For each sample, productive Simpson clonality was calculated by taking the square root of Simpson's diversity index across productive rearrangements. TCRdb obtained this table from immuneACCESS and retained in-frame rearrangements with V and J assigned. These tables miss some clones; where compared with another copy, unresolved V genes account for less than half of the shortfall, and the remainder is unexplained. That table furnishes V, J and clone size, whereas the DNA furnished D and trimming. The sample profile shows some 35,000 clones; 87% of them were found once. The top ten hold approximately 7.3% of the sample.

The germline ends are 10 bases apart after V is trimmed by 1 base and J by 9 bases. The CDR3 contains 13 residues, cysteine and phenylalanine counted. Of all the DNA, just the CDR3 is kept, 39 bases in frame from base 1. CDR1 and CDR2 are drawn from the germline V gene: SGHAT, FQNNGV. This sample was included in a study of blood T cell repertoires in COVID-19 (dated by TCRdb to between 2020 and 2021). With regard to the full study: Samples covering the acute and convalescent phases of COVID-19 were provided by collaborators in the United States, Italy and Spain. The prospective study material was composed of cDNA or gDNA derived from T cells, B-cell-depleted T cells, or PBMCs. The dataset comprised deeply sampled blood TCRbeta repertoires from subjects exposed to, actively infected with, or recovered from COVID-19. A freely available public database, intended as a resource for researchers studying the immune response to SARS-CoV-2, is where the repertoires were released. Samples came from the ongoing ImmuneRACE study (first 160 participants) plus 1,254 subjects from 6 global collaborators. A de-identified subject ID, COVID-19 status, age in years and sex were almost always included in the sample metadata. Where HLA class I and class II types were available, the types were taken from metadata supplied by the sample provider, not from assay-based typing. What the study reported, not specific to this receptor: The quantity of clinical and demographic metadata differed by source and by participant and was supplied without curation.

The rearrangement combines TRBV11-2 with TRBJ2-1; a confident D gene designation cannot be given. This sequence was found in a human donor in a cohort sampled during active COVID-19. Sequencing was performed on peripheral blood. The sequence in DNA is TGTGCCAGCAGCTTAGGGCAGTCAAGTGAGCAGTTCTTC. Its protein is CASSLGQSSEQFF. When the CDR3 is completed using the reference TRBV11-2 and TRBJ2-1 genes on either side, the full variable domain is EAGVAQSPRYKIIEKRQSVAFWCNPISGHATLYWYQQILGQGPKLLIQFQNNGVVDDSQLPKDRFSAERLKGVDSTLKIQPAKLEDSAVYLCASSLGQSSEQFFGPGTRLTVL.